Below, one TCR beta chain is given with its context. The data were obtained in a study of blood T cell repertoires in COVID-19. Turning to the study itself: The United States, Italy and Spain were the sources of the acute and convalescent COVID-19 samples. Sources were T cells, B-cell-depleted T cells, or PBMCs; the material itself was cDNA or gDNA.

In the original workflow: Estimates of nucleated cell counts were drawn from the amplification of reference gene primers. Some clones are missing from TCRdb's copy, which holds only in-frame ones; the method was immunoSEQ multiplex PCR. V and J calls plus clone size are reproduced from that table; the DNA served to infer D and trimming. The profile shows hundreds of thousands of clones, about 80% of them singletons. Unmatched junction bases numbered 7, after V lost 6 bases and J lost 1 base. The CDR3 extends over 15 amino acids. The germline CDR1 and CDR2 sequences are MDHEN and SYDVKM. Participants' reported clinical history set cohort assignment.

The gene calls are TRBV28 and TRBJ1-1; the match to TRBD1 covers 8 bases. The clonotype was recovered from a man in his thirties or forties with acute COVID-19. Sequencing used PBMCs or T cells enriched from blood (not recorded which). The CDR3 sequence: CASRTDRAGNTEAFF. CDR3 DNA sequence: TGTGCCAGCAGAACGGACAGGGCCGGGAACACTGAAGCTTTCTTT.